These 22 T cell receptor beta chains were all obtained from the same sample, sequenced in a study of blood T cell repertoires in COVID-19. The method was immunoSEQ multiplex PCR; TCRdb's version includes in-frame clones alone and lacks a portion of them. Of 110,000 to 150,000 clones listed, around 82% were seen once; the top ten hold around 6%. Sequencing input: PBMCs or T cells enriched from blood (not recorded which). These receptor sequences come from a woman aged 45-65 years who had recovered from COVID-19.

This rearrangement joins TRBV19 to TRBJ2-7, with 10 nucleotides matching TRBD1. V dropped 7 bases and J dropped 2; count of bases not matched to a gene: 8. The CDR3 has 15 amino acids. The germline V gene has CDR1 LNHDA and CDR2 SQIVND (reference sequence). CDR3: CASTAPGTGAYEQYF. The CDR3 DNA follows: TGTGCCAGTACCGCACCCGGGACAGGGGCCTACGAGCAGTACTTC.

This rearrangement joins TRBV6-5 to TRBJ2-3; 9 positions match TRBD2. V shed 6 bases and J 2 bases; nucleotides not matched to a gene: 3. This CDR3 is 14 amino acids long. Germline CDR1 and CDR2: MNHEY and SVGAGI. CDR3 sequence reads: CASRAGGFTDTQYF. The CDR3 nucleotides read TGTGCCAGCAGAGCGGGGGGTTTCACAGATACGCAGTATTTT.

Turning to this clone: Other DNA sequences in the same sample also yield this CDR3. The chain joins TRBV30 to TRBJ1-5, with TRBD1 as a possible D gene (5 bases). Trimming cost V 0 bases and J 2 bases, with 5 bases left between them. Germline assignment: CDR1 GTSNPN and CDR2 SVGIG (reference sequence). The length of the CDR3 is 13 residues. The CDR3: CAWSVQGNQPQHF. The CDR3 DNA is TGTGCCTGGAGTGTACAGGGCAATCAGCCCCAGCATTTT.

The chain is built from TRBV18 and TRBJ2-7; 7 positions agree with TRBD1. Trimming at V came to 3 bases and at J to 3 bases, leaving 5 bases not matched to a gene. The CDR3 has 14 residues. CDR1 and CDR2 from the germline V gene are KGHSH and LQKENI. The CDR3 sequence: CASSPRQGVYEQYV. In DNA form, the CDR3 reads TGTGCCAGCTCACCGAGGCAGGGGGTCTACGAGCAGTACGTC.

The chain uses TRBV28 and TRBJ1-1; 10 nucleotides match TRBD1. The CDR3 spans 16 residues. Unmatched junction bases numbered 9, after V lost 5 bases and J lost 3 bases. CDR1 is MDHEN and CDR2 is SYDVKM in the germline V gene. The CDR3 DNA sequence: TGTGCCAGCAGTCTCCTTCCCGGGACAGGGGACACTGAAGCTTTCTTT. This translates into CASSLLPGTGDTEAFF. The whole variable domain, filled in from reference TRBV28 and TRBJ1-1, reads DVKVTQSSRYLVKRTGEKVFLECVQDMDHENMFWYRQDPGLGLRLIYFSYDVKMKEKGDIPEGYSVSREKKERFSLILESASTNQTSMYLCASSLLPGTGDTEAFFGQGTRLTVV.

The V call is TRBV14, the J call TRBJ1-2, with no clear D. Germline V gives CDR1 SGHDN, CDR2 FVKESK. With 4 bases removed from V and 2 bases from J, the gap between germline ends came to 11 bases. The length of the CDR3 is 14 residues. CDR3 nucleotide sequence: TGTGCCAGCAGCCCTCCCGGGGAGAACTATGGCTACACCTTC. Translation gives CASSPPGENYGYTF.

The chain links TRBV28 to TRBJ1-5; 8 nucleotides match TRBD1. This CDR3 spans 15 amino acids. Losses at the gene ends were 6 bases for V and 3 bases for J; bases not matched to a gene: 7. CDR1 is MDHEN, CDR2 SYDVKM, per germline. CDR3 in DNA: TGTGCCAGCAGCCCAAACAGGGGGTACAATCAGCCCCAGCATTTT. Translated, it gives CASSPNRGYNQPQHF. Combining the CDR3 with reference TRBV28 and TRBJ1-5 gives the whole variable domain DVKVTQSSRYLVKRTGEKVFLECVQDMDHENMFWYRQDPGLGLRLIYFSYDVKMKEKGDIPEGYSVSREKKERFSLILESASTNQTSMYLCASSPNRGYNQPQHFGDGTRLSIL.

V is TRBV28 and J is TRBJ1-3, with 7 bases fitting TRBD1. V dropped 8 bases and J dropped 1; count of bases not matched to a gene: 11. CDR3 length: 16 residues. Germline assignment: CDR1 MDHEN and CDR2 SYDVKM. CDR3: CASYSGTAESGNTIYF. The CDR3, as DNA: TGTGCCAGCTATTCCGGGACAGCTGAATCTGGAAACACCATATATTTT.

The chain is built from TRBV15 and TRBJ1-6, with D possibly matching TRBD1 (5 bases). Germline-derived CDR1 and CDR2 are LNHNV and YYDKDF (reference sequence). V shed 2 bases and J shed 8 bases, with 10 bases lying between them. The CDR3 has 14 residues. CDR3 residues: CATSRQGLDSPLHF. As DNA, the CDR3 is TGTGCCACCAGCAGACAGGGATTAGATTCACCCCTCCACTTT.

The chain couples TRBV18 to TRBJ2-7; the D gene is possibly TRBD1 (5 bases). Trimming removed 3 bases at V and 0 bases at J, with 9 bases between. Looked up from germline, CDR1 is KGHSH and CDR2 is LQKENI. The CDR3 is made up of 14 amino acids. Here the CDR3 reads CASSPGLVSYEQYF. The CDR3 region has the DNA TGTGCCAGCTCACCGGGGCTCGTCTCCTACGAGCAGTACTTC.

The genes are TRBV28 and TRBJ1-2; D remains ambiguous. The CDR3 is 12 amino acids. With 3 bases removed from V and 1 base from J, the gap between germline ends came to 3 bases. CDR1 and CDR2 (germline): MDHEN, SYDVKM. This chain's CDR3 is CASSLRNYGYTF. CDR3 coding DNA: TGTGCCAGCAGTTTGCGTAACTATGGCTACACCTTC.

The chain couples TRBV3-1 (or the pseudogene TRBV3-2) to TRBJ2-1; D is perhaps TRBD2 (6 bases). The CDR3 has 15 residues. Germline values: CDR1 LGHDT, CDR2 YNNKEL (reference sequence). The ends were cut back, 4 bases at V and 4 bases at J, with 14 bases in the middle. The CDR3 sequence: CASSLTGLAYNEQFF. CDR3 coding DNA: TGTGCCAGCAGCCTAACGGGACTGGCGTACAATGAGCAGTTCTTC.

The CDR3 here is CASSPGTDVYGYTF. Here the CDR3 DNA reads TGTGCCAGCAGCCCCGGGACTGACGTTTATGGCTACACCTTC. The V gene is TRBV3-1 (or the pseudogene TRBV3-2), the J gene TRBJ1-2; D possibly corresponds to TRBD1 (5 bases). V dropped 4 bases and J dropped 5 bases, with 14 bases sitting between them. Germline V CDR1 and CDR2: LGHDT, YNNKEL (reference sequence). This CDR3 is 14 amino acids long.

The rearrangement uses TRBV6-5 and TRBJ1-1; the D gene is possibly TRBD1 (5 bases). V lost 2 bases and J 5 bases, leaving 9 bases between the germline ends. Germline loops: CDR1 MNHEY, CDR2 SVGAGI. There are 13 residues in the CDR3. In DNA form, the CDR3 reads TGTGCCAGCAGTTACAGGGGCGGAACTGAAGCTTTCTTT. Encoded protein: CASSYRGGTEAFF.

The chain employs TRBV15 and TRBJ2-5; 11 bases are shared with TRBD2. Germline CDR1 LNHNV, CDR2 YYDKDF (reference sequence). The V segment lost 4 bases and the J segment 3 bases; nucleotides outside the gene matches: 7. This CDR3 is built from 16 residues. CDR3 region: CATSKGFSGGEETQYF. For the CDR3, the DNA is TGTGCCACCAGCAAAGGTTTTAGCGGGGGGGAAGAGACCCAGTACTTC. Full variable domain (outside the CDR3, taken from reference TRBV15 and TRBJ2-5): DAMVIQNPRYQVTQFGKPVTLSCSQTLNHNVMYWYQQKSSQAPKLLFHYYDKDFNNEADTPDNFQSRRPNTSFCFLDIRSPGLGDTAMYLCATSKGFSGGEETQYFGPGTRLLVL.

The V and J genes are TRBV5-1 and TRBJ2-1; 8 bases map to TRBD2. V lost 2 bases and J lost 2; bases outside the gene matches: 3. CDR1 and CDR2 (germline): SGHRS, YFSETQ. CDR3 length equals 15 residues. The CDR3 loop reads CASSFLAGTYNEQFF. The CDR3 DNA reads TGCGCCAGCAGCTTCCTAGCGGGCACCTACAATGAGCAGTTCTTC. Full variable domain (missing parts from reference TRBV5-1 and TRBJ2-1): KAGVTQTPRYLIKTRGQQVTLSCSPISGHRSVSWYQQTPGQGLQFLFEYFSETQRNKGNFPGRFSGRQFSNSRSEMNVSTLELGDSALYLCASSFLAGTYNEQFFGPGTRLTVL.

CDR3 residues: CASSLGTGGNEKLFF. Written as DNA, the CDR3 is TGTGCCAGCAGCTTAGGGACAGGAGGAAATGAAAAACTGTTTTTT. The rearrangement links TRBV11-2 to TRBJ1-4; 7 bases are shared with TRBD1. The CDR3 spans 15 residues. The ends lost 1 base at V and 5 bases at J; junction bases unmatched: 4. Germline V gene data show CDR1 as SGHAT and CDR2 as FQNNGV.

V and J are TRBV6-1 and TRBJ1-5, with D uncertain. CDR1 and CDR2 from the germline V gene are MNHNS and SASEGT. This CDR3 comprises 13 residues. V lost 5 bases and J lost 2, with 7 bases in between. The CDR3 loop is CASSPPGNQPQHF. The CDR3 DNA reads TGTGCCAGCAGTCCCCCGGGCAATCAGCCCCAGCATTTT.

The V and J genes are TRBV10-3 and TRBJ1-2; 9 bases line up with TRBD1. V was pared by 3 bases and J by 4 bases, with 9 bases of the junction left unmatched. CDR1 is ENHRY and CDR2 is SYGVKD in the germline V gene. The CDR3 is 16 residues long. DNA for the CDR3: TGTGCCATCAGTGATTCCGGGACAGGGTTATTCTATGGCTACACCTTC. Protein sequence: CAISDSGTGLFYGYTF.

This sequence joins TRBV14 and TRBJ2-2; perhaps TRBD1 as D (6 bases). CDR1 SGHDN and CDR2 FVKESK come from the germline V gene. The CDR3 has 16 residues. Trimming took off 4 bases at V and 8 bases at J, with 20 bases between the two ends. The CDR3 sequence: CASSPRGHPDSGELFF. In DNA form, the CDR3 reads TGTGCCAGCAGCCCCCGGGGACACCCCGATTCGGGGGAGCTGTTTTTT.

The V and J genes are TRBV28 and TRBJ1-2, with 9 nucleotides matching TRBD1. The CDR3 spans 14 residues. V lost 2 bases and J lost 7; bases outside the gene matches: 5. Germline loops: CDR1 MDHEN, CDR2 SYDVKM. CDR3 sequence: CASSLGTGSGGYTF. The DNA for the CDR3 is TGTGCCAGCAGTTTAGGGACAGGGTCTGGTGGCTACACCTTC.

The gene calls are TRBV27 and TRBJ2-5; 9 bases map to TRBD1. Per germline, CDR1 MNHEY and CDR2 SMNVEV (reference sequence). The junction had 6 bases not matched to a gene; V was cut back by 5 bases and J by 5 bases. The CDR3 totals 14 residues. The CDR3 spells CASSATGGRETQYF. In DNA, the CDR3 is TGTGCCAGCAGTGCGACAGGGGGTAGGGAGACCCAGTACTTC.